This T cell receptor (beta chain) is from a study of blood T cell repertoires in COVID-19. This CDR3 contains 15 residues. The germline V gene encodes CDR1 SGDLS and CDR2 YYNGEE. Trimming removed 2 bases from V and 8 bases from J; junction bases left unmatched: 2. Original handling: How many nucleated cells were present was estimated from reference gene primer amplification. Some clones are missing from TCRdb's copy, which holds only in-frame ones; the method was immunoSEQ multiplex PCR. The DNA was the basis for D and trimming; V, J and clone size are from that table. The data hold about 150,000 clones, with 80% to 90% observed a single time.

The genes are TRBV9 and TRBJ2-1, with 15 bases lining up with TRBD2. This TCR derives from a woman in her thirties or forties with acute or convalescent COVID-19. The specimen sequenced was peripheral blood. DNA of the CDR3: TGTGCCAGCAGCGTGCGGACTAGCGGGAGGGATGAGCAGTTCTTC. Protein: CASSVRTSGRDEQFF. The full variable domain, its missing parts supplied by reference TRBV9 and TRBJ2-1, is DSGVTQTPKHLITATGQRVTLRCSPRSGDLSVYWYQQSLDQGLQFLIQYYNGEERAKGNILERFSAQQFPDLHSELNLSSLELGDSALYFCASSVRTSGRDEQFFGPGTRLTVL.